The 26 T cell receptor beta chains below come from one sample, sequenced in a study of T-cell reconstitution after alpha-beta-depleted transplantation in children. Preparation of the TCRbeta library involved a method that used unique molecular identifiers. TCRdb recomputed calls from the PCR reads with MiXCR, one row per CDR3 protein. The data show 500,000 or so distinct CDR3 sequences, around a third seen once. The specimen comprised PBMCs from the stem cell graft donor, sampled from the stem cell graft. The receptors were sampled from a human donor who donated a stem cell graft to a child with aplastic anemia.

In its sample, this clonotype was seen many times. The CDR3 DNA reads TGTGCCAGCATTCGCGGAGGACAGGGGGGAAACGAGCAGTACTTC. Its translation: CASIRGGQGGNEQYF. The V gene is TRBV12-3 or TRBV12-4, the J gene TRBJ2-7; TRBD1 matches at 10 bases. The CDR3 totals 15 residues. Germline trimming cut 7 bases from V and 5 bases from J; bases unmatched to any gene: 11.

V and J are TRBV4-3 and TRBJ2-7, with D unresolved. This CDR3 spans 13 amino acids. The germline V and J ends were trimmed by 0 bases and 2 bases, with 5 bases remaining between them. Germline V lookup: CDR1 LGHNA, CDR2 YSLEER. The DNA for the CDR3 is TGCGCCAGCAGCCAAGACAGGCCCTACGAGCAGTACTTC. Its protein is CASSQDRPYEQYF.

Written as DNA, the CDR3 is TGTGCCAGCGGCTACCGGGACAGGGGAGGAAACACCATATATTTT. It translates to CASGYRDRGGNTIYF. The chain links TRBV5-6 to TRBJ1-3; 10 nucleotides align to TRBD1. CDR3 length: 15 amino acids. CDR1 SGHDT and CDR2 YYEEEE come from the germline V gene. The J segment lost 4 bases and the V segment lost 7 bases, leaving 8 bases of the junction unmatched.

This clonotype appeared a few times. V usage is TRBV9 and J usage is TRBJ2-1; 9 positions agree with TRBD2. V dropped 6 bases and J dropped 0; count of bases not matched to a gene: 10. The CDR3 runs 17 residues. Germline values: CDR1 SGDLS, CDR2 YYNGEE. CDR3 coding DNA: TGTGCCAGCACGAAAAAGGCTAGCGGGACCTCCTACAATGAGCAGTTCTTC. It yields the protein CASTKKASGTSYNEQFF.

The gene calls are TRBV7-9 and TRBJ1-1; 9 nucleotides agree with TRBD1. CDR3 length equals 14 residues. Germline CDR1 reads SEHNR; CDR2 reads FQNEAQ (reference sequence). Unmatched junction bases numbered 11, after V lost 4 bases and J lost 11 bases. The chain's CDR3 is CASSSEAPGQGAFF. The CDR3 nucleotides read TGTGCCAGCAGCTCTGAGGCGCCGGGACAGGGTGCTTTCTTT. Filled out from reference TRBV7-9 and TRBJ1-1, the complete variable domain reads DTGVSQNPRHKITKRGQNVTFRCDPISEHNRLYWYRQTLGQGPEFLTYFQNEAQLEKSRLLSDRFSAERPKGSFSTLEIQRTEQGDSAMYLCASSSEAPGQGAFFGQGTRLTVV.

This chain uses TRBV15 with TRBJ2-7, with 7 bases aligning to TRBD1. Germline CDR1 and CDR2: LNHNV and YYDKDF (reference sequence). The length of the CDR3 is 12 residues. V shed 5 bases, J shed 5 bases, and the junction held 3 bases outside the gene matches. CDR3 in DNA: TGTGCCACCAGCCCGACAGGGAACGAGCAGTACTTC. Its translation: CATSPTGNEQYF. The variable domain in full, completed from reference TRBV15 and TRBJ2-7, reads DAMVIQNPRYQVTQFGKPVTLSCSQTLNHNVMYWYQQKSSQAPKLLFHYYDKDFNNEADTPDNFQSRRPNTSFCFLDIRSPGLGDTAMYLCATSPTGNEQYFGPGTRLTVT.

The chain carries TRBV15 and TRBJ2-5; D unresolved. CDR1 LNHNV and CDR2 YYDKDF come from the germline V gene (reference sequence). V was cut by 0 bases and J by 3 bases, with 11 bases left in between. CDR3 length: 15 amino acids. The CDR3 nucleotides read TGTGCCACCAGCAGAGATAGGGTGGCGAAAGAGACCCAGTACTTC. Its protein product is CATSRDRVAKETQYF.

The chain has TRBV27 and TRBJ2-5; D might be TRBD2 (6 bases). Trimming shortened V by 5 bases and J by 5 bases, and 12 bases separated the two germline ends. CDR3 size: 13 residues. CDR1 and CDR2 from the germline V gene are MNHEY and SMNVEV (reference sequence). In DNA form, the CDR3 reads TGTGCCAGCAGTGTCGGGAGAAAGGAGACCCAGTACTTC. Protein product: CASSVGRKETQYF.

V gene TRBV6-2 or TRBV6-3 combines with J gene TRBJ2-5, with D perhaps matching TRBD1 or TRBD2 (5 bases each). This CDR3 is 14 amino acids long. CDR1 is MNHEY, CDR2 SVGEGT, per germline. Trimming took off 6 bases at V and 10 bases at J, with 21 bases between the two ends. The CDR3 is CASSWDVPRVNQYF. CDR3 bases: TGTGCCAGCAGCTGGGACGTCCCCAGGGTCAACCAGTACTTC.

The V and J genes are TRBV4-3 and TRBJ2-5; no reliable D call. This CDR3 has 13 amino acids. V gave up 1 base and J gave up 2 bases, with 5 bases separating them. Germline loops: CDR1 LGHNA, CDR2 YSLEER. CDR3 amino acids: CASSQARQETQYF. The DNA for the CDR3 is TGCGCCAGCAGCCAAGCCAGGCAAGAGACCCAGTACTTC.

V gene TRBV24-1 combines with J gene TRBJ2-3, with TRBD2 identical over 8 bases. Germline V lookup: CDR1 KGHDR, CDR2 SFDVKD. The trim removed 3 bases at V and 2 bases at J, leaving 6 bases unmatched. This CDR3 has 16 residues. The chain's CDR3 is CATSDPGRADTDTQYF. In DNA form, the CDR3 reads TGTGCCACCAGTGATCCCGGGAGGGCCGACACAGATACGCAGTATTTT.

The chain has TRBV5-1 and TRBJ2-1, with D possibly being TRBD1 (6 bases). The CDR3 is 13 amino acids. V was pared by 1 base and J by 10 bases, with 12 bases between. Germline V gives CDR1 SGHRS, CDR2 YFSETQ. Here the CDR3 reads CASSLSPTGEQFF. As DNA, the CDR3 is TGCGCCAGCAGCTTGTCTCCGACAGGAGAGCAGTTCTTC.

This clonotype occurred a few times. CDR3 nucleotide sequence: TGTGCCAGCAGTTCCCCTTTAAGGGGCATCGAGCAGTACTTC. The encoded protein is CASSSPLRGIEQYF. V gene TRBV27 combines with J gene TRBJ2-7, with D maybe TRBD1 (5 bases). Germline loops: CDR1 MNHEY, CDR2 SMNVEV (reference sequence). The CDR3 extends over 14 amino acids. The germline V and J ends were trimmed by 4 bases and 6 bases, with 16 bases remaining between them.

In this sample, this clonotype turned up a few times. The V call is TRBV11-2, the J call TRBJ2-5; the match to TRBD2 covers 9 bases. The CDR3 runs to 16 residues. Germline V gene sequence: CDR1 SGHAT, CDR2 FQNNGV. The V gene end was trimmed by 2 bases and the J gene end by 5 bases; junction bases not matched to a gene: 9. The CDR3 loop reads CASSLSLSGRSETQYF. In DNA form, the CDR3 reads TGTGCCAGCAGCTTATCCCTTAGCGGGAGATCTGAGACCCAGTACTTC.

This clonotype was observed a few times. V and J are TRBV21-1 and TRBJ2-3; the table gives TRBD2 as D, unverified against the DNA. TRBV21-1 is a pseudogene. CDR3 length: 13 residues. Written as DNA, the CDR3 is TGTGCCAGCAGCTCCCCCGCGGGGGACTACAGGGATTTT. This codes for CASSSPAGDYRDF.

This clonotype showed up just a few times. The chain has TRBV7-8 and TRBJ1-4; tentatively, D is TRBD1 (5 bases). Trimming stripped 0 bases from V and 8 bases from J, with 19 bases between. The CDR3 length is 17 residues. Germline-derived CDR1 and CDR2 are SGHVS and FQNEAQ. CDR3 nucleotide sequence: TGTGCCAGCAGCTTAGCGCAGGTCGGAGGGGTCGGCGAAAAACTGTTTTTT. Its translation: CASSLAQVGGVGEKLFF.

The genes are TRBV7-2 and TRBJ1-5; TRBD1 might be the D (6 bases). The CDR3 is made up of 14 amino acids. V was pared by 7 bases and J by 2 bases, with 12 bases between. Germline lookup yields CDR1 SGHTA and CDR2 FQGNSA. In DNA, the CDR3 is TGTGCCAGCACCAAGGGGGGTGGCAATCAGCCCCAGCATTTT. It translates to CASTKGGGNQPQHF.

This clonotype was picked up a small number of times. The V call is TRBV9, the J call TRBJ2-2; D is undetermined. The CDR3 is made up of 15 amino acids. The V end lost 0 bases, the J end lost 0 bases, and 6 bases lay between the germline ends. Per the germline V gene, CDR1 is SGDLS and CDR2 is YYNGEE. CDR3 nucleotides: TGTGCCAGCAGCGTAGGGGTAACGAACACCGGGGAGCTGTTTTTT. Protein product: CASSVGVTNTGELFF.

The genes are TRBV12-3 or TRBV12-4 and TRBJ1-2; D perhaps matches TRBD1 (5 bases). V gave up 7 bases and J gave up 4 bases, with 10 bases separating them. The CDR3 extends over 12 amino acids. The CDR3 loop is CASTGTSYGYTF. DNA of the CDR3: TGTGCCAGCACCGGGACTTCCTATGGCTACACCTTC.

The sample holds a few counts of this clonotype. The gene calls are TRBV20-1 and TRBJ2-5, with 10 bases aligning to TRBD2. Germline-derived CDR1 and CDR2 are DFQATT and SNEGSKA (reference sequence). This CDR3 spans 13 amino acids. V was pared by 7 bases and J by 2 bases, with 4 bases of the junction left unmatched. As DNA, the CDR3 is TGCAGTGAGAGCGGGAGGGTACAAGAGACCCAGTACTTC. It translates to CSESGRVQETQYF.

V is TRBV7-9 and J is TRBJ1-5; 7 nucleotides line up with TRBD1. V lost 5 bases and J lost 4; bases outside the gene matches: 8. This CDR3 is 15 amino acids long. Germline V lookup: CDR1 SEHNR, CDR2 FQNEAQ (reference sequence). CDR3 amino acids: CASSQTGAFNQPQHF. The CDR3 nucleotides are TGTGCCAGCAGCCAAACAGGGGCCTTTAATCAGCCCCAGCATTTT. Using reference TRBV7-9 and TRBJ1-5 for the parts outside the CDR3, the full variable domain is DTGVSQNPRHKITKRGQNVTFRCDPISEHNRLYWYRQTLGQGPEFLTYFQNEAQLEKSRLLSDRFSAERPKGSFSTLEIQRTEQGDSAMYLCASSQTGAFNQPQHFGDGTRLSIL.

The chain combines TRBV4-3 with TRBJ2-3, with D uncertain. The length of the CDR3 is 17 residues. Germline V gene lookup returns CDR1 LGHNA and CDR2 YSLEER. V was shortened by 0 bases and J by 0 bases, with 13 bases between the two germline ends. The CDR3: CASSQDALVDSTDTQYF. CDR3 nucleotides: TGCGCCAGCAGCCAAGATGCCCTCGTTGACAGCACAGATACGCAGTATTTT.

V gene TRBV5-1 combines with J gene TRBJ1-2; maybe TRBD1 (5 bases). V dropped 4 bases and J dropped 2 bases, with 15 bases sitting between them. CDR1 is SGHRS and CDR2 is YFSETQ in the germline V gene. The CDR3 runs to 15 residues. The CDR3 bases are TGCGCCAGCAGCCCGGGGGACTTACGGAACTATGGCTACACCTTC. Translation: CASSPGDLRNYGYTF.

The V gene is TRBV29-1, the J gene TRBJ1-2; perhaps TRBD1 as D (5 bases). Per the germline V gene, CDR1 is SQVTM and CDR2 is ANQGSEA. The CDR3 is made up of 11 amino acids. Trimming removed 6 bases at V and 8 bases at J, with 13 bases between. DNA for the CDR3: TGCAGCGTGGGACCGGAAGACGGCTACACCTTC. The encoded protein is CSVGPEDGYTF.

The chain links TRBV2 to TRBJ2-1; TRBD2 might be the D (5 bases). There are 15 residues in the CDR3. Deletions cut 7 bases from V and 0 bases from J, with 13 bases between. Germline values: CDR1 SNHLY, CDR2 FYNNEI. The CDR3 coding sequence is TGTGCCAGCACGGCGGGTGCGAGCTCCTACAATGAGCAGTTCTTC. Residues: CASTAGASSYNEQFF.

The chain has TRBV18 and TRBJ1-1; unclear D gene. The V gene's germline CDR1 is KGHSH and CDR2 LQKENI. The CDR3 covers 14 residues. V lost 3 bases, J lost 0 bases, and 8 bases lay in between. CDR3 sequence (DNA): TGTGCCAGCTCACCGGTCAACCTGAACACTGAAGCTTTCTTT. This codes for CASSPVNLNTEAFF.